This T cell receptor beta chain was recorded in a study of siplizumab effects on memory and regulatory T cells. The study, taken as a whole, reports: Apparently key alloresponse contributors, naive T cells also seemed more diverse than memory cells.

As for this clone: Its antigen remains unknown.

Around 94,000 TCR templates underwent assay in each sample. Using immunoSEQ multiplex PCR, the repertoire was profiled, and TCRdb retains in-frame clones only, with some absent. Of around 72,000 clones in the sample, about 90% were seen once. Trimming stripped 3 bases from V and 10 bases from J, with 16 bases between. From germline, CDR1 is SGHRS and CDR2 YFSETQ. The CDR3 has 13 amino acids. The sequence came from a human donor in good health. This sequence joins TRBV5-1 and TRBJ2-5; D may be TRBD1 (5 bases). Sequencing was carried out using CD8+ T cells sorted from blood. As DNA, the CDR3 is TGCGCCAGCAGCTATTGGACATCCCAGGACCAGTACTTC. It encodes CASSYWTSQDQYF.